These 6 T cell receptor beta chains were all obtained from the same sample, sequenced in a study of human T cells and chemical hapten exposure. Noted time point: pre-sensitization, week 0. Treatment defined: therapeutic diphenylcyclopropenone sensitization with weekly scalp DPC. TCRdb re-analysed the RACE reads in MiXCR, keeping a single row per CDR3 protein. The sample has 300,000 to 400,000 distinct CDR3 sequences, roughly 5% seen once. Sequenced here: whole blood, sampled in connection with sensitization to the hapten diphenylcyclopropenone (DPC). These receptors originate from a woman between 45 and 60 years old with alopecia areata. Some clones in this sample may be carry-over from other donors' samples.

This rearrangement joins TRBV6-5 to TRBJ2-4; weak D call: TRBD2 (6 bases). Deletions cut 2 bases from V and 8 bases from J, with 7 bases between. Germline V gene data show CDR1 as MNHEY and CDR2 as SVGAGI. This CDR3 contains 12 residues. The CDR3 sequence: CASSYTGDIQYF. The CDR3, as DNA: TGTGCCAGCAGTTACACGGGGGACATTCAGTACTTC.

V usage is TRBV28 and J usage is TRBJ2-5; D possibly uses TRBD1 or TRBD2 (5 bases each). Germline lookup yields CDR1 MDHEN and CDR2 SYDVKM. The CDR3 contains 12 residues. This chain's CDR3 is CVTWGTQETQYF. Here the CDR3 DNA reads TGTGTCACTTGGGGGACCCAAGAGACCCAGTACTTC. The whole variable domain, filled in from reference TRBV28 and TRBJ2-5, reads DVKVTQSSRYLVKRTGEKVFLECVQDMDHENMFWYRQDPGLGLRLIYFSYDVKMKEKGDIPEGYSVSREKKERFSLILESASTNQTSMYLCVTWGTQETQYFGPGTRLLVL.

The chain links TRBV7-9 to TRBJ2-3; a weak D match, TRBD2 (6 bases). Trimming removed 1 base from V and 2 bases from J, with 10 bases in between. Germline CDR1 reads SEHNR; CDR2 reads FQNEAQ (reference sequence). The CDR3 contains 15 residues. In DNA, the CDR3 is TGTGCCAGCAGCTTAGATCCGGGAGCCACAGATACGCAGTATTTT. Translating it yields CASSLDPGATDTQYF.

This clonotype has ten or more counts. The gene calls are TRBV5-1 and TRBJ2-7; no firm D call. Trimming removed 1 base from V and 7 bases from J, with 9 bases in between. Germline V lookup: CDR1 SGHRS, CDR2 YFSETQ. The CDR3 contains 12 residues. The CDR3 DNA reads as TGCGCCAGCAGCTTGTTGGAAAGGGAGCAGTACTTC. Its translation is CASSLLEREQYF. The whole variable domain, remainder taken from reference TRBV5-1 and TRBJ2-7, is KAGVTQTPRYLIKTRGQQVTLSCSPISGHRSVSWYQQTPGQGLQFLFEYFSETQRNKGNFPGRFSGRQFSNSRSEMNVSTLELGDSALYLCASSLLEREQYFGPGTRLTVT.

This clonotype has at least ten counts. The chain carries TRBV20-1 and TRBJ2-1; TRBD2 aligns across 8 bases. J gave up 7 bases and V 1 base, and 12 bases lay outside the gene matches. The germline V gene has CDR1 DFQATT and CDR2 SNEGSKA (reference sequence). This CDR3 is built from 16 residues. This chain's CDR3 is CSARGAGAGVRNEQFF. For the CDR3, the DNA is TGCAGTGCTAGAGGTGCGGGAGCGGGAGTGAGGAATGAGCAGTTCTTC.

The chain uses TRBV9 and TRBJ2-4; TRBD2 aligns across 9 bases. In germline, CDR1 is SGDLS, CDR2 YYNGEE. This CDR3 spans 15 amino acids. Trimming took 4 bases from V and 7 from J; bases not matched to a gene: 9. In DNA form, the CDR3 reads TGTGCCAGCAGCCCAGGCGGCGGGGGGGCGAACATTCAGTACTTC. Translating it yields CASSPGGGGANIQYF.